These 10 T cell receptor beta chains came from one sample sequenced in a study of T cell responses to AZD1222 COVID-19 vaccine. Profiled with immunoSEQ multiplex PCR; TCRdb holds only in-frame clones, not every one. The data show 150,000 or so clones, with about nine tenths seen just once and 6.9% held by the top ten. Specimen: peripheral blood, collected on day 0 of AZD1222 vaccination. The receptors were gathered from an adult in good health.

The chain recombines TRBV7-9 with TRBJ2-2, with TRBD2 as a possible D gene (6 bases). Germline CDR1 SEHNR, CDR2 FQNEAQ (reference sequence). Trimming took 5 bases from V and 4 from J, leaving 14 bases between them. The CDR3 spans 15 residues. The CDR3 region is CASSARDFITGELFF. As DNA, the CDR3 is TGTGCCAGCAGCGCGAGGGACTTCATCACCGGGGAGCTGTTTTTT.

The gene calls are TRBV5-4 and TRBJ1-1, with D hard to call. Germline values: CDR1 SGHNT, CDR2 YYREEE (reference sequence). Trimming cost V 4 bases and J 0 bases, with 7 bases left between them. The CDR3 sequence is 13 residues long. CDR3 bases: TGTGCCAGCAGCCCCGGGATGAACACTGAAGCTTTCTTT. Translated: CASSPGMNTEAFF.

The genes are TRBV7-8 and TRBJ2-6, with D unclear. Germline V gene lookup returns CDR1 SGHVS and CDR2 FQNEAQ. Trimming removed 4 bases at V and 2 bases at J, with 21 bases between. This CDR3 is built from 19 residues. The chain's CDR3 is CASSYRIASIATGANVLTF. The CDR3 DNA reads as TGTGCCAGCAGCTATAGGATCGCGTCCATCGCTACTGGGGCCAACGTCCTGACTTTC.

The chain links TRBV5-4 to TRBJ2-7; 8 bases map to TRBD2. V dropped 9 bases and J dropped 2; count of bases not matched to a gene: 4. The germline V gene has CDR1 SGHNT and CDR2 YYREEE (reference sequence). The CDR3 runs 12 residues. The CDR3 DNA reads TGTGCCACCCGGGGGGGACCCTACGAGCAGTACTTC. Amino acid sequence: CATRGGPYEQYF.

This chain links TRBV6-6 with TRBJ2-7; 8 positions match TRBD1. The CDR3 extends over 13 amino acids. CDR1 and CDR2 (germline): MNHNY, SVGAGI (reference sequence). Trimming at V came to 10 bases and at J to 3 bases, leaving 8 bases not matched to a gene. The CDR3 protein is CAMSQGVLYEQYF. The DNA for the CDR3 is TGTGCCATGTCACAGGGGGTCCTCTACGAGCAGTACTTC.

The chain uses TRBV7-8 and TRBJ1-2, with a tentative D call TRBD1 (5 bases). Germline assignment: CDR1 SGHVS and CDR2 FQNEAQ. This CDR3 is built from 15 residues. Trimming cost V 1 base and J 7 bases, with 16 bases left between them. CDR3: CASSLETFQGGGYTF. CDR3 DNA: TGTGCCAGCAGCTTAGAGACTTTCCAGGGAGGTGGCTACACCTTC.

The chain recombines TRBV4-1 with TRBJ1-5; unclear D gene. CDR1 is MGHRA and CDR2 is YSYEKL in the germline V gene. The CDR3 sequence is 13 residues long. The V gene lost 4 bases and the J gene lost 7 bases, with 11 bases spanning the gap. The CDR3 bases are TGCGCCAGCAGCCCTACCGTAGGACAGCCCCAGCATTTT. Its translation is CASSPTVGQPQHF.

The chain uses TRBV7-9 and TRBJ2-5; D may be TRBD1 or TRBD2 (5 bases each). Between the trimmed V and J ends, which lost 5 bases and 1 base, there was a span of 14 bases. The CDR3 runs 15 residues. Germline CDR1 SEHNR, CDR2 FQNEAQ (reference sequence). This CDR3 reads CASSIPGTLQETQYF. Here the CDR3 DNA reads TGTGCCAGCAGCATCCCCGGGACCCTCCAAGAGACCCAGTACTTC.

The DNA for the CDR3 is TGTGCCAGCAGCTTGGACTACCGTAGCTCCTACGAGCAGTACTTC. It is translated as CASSLDYRSSYEQYF. The V call is TRBV5-4, the J call TRBJ2-7; D uncertain. Trimming cost V 0 bases and J 0 bases, with 10 bases left between them. The germline V gene encodes CDR1 SGHNT and CDR2 YYREEE (reference sequence). The CDR3 contains 15 residues.

V is TRBV6-5 and J is TRBJ2-3; D is unresolved. Between the trimmed V and J ends, which lost 0 bases and 2 bases, there was a span of 9 bases. The CDR3 runs 15 residues. Germline CDR1 is MNHEY and CDR2 is SVGAGI. The CDR3 sequence: CASSYSWDPTDTQYF. As DNA, the CDR3 is TGTGCCAGCAGTTACTCGTGGGATCCCACAGATACGCAGTATTTT.